The 15 T cell receptor beta chains below all came from one sample that was sequenced in a study of blood T cell repertoires in COVID-19. Some clones are missing from TCRdb's copy, which holds only in-frame ones; the method was immunoSEQ multiplex PCR. Altogether 250,000 to 300,000 clones are present, 86% being singletons, with the ten largest covering 3.6%. The sample was peripheral blood. The origin of the receptors is a man in his late teens or twenties with active or convalescent COVID-19.

The rearrangement joins TRBV6-5 to TRBJ2-1; TRBD2 aligns across 7 bases. Germline V gene sequence: CDR1 MNHEY, CDR2 SVGAGI. Unmatched junction bases numbered 3, after V lost 0 bases and J lost 4 bases. The CDR3 runs to 15 residues. DNA for the CDR3: TGTGCCAGCAGTTACTCGACTAGCCTGTACAATGAGCAGTTCTTC. This translates into CASSYSTSLYNEQFF.

The chain has TRBV30 and TRBJ1-6; D perhaps matches TRBD1 (5 bases). With 2 bases removed from V and 14 bases from J, the gap between germline ends came to 16 bases. CDR1 is GTSNPN, CDR2 SVGIG, per germline (reference sequence). There are 13 residues in the CDR3. This CDR3 reads CAWSMGLPDTLHF. Written as DNA, the CDR3 is TGTGCCTGGAGTATGGGTCTCCCGGACACCCTCCACTTT. The variable domain in full, with the rest retrieved from reference TRBV30 and TRBJ1-6, is SQTIHQWPATLVQPVGSPLSLECTVEGTSNPNLYWYRQAAGRGLQLLFYSVGIGQISSEVPQNLSASRPQDRQFILSSKKLLLSDSGFYLCAWSMGLPDTLHFGNGTRLTVT.

This clone was picked up one time. The rearrangement links TRBV5-4 to TRBJ2-6; 10 nucleotides match TRBD1. V shed 2 bases, J shed 1 base, and the junction held 6 bases outside the gene matches. The CDR3 runs to 18 residues. Germline V CDR1 and CDR2: SGHNT, YYREEE (reference sequence). The CDR3 region has the DNA TGTGCCAGCAGCTTAGGTGACAGGGGGCGATCTGGGGCCAACGTCCTGACTTTC. Translating it yields CASSLGDRGRSGANVLTF.

The chain recombines TRBV5-4 with TRBJ2-2; 7 bases are a match to TRBD2. The CDR3 runs 15 residues. Losses at the gene ends were 7 bases for V and 0 bases for J; bases not matched to a gene: 6. Germline lookup yields CDR1 SGHNT and CDR2 YYREEE (reference sequence). CDR3 nucleotide sequence: TGTGCCAGCTCCTGGGGGGGGGCGAACACCGGGGAGCTGTTTTTT. Translating gives CASSWGGANTGELFF.

V and J are TRBV4-1 and TRBJ1-5, with 7 bases that match TRBD1. J gave up 4 bases and V 0 bases, and 3 bases lay outside the gene matches. The CDR3 consists of 15 residues. Germline V lookup: CDR1 MGHRA, CDR2 YSYEKL. The CDR3 DNA sequence: TGCGCCAGCAGCCAAGAATCACAGGGGAATCAGCCCCAGCATTTT. Translation: CASSQESQGNQPQHF.

V and J are TRBV6-5 and TRBJ2-7, with 9 positions matching TRBD1. CDR1 is MNHEY, CDR2 SVGAGI, per germline. Trimming took 8 bases from V and 5 from J; bases not matched to a gene: 13. The CDR3 consists of 15 residues. In DNA, the CDR3 is TGTGCCAGCGGAATGGATTGGGACAGGGCAAACGAGCAGTACTTC. Translated, it gives CASGMDWDRANEQYF.

The chain joins TRBV14 to TRBJ2-2, with D unclear. The CDR3 loop spans 13 amino acids. Germline CDR1 reads SGHDN; CDR2 reads FVKESK. The V gene lost 5 bases and the J gene lost 5 bases, with 9 bases spanning the gap. The CDR3 reads CASSARGTGELFF. The CDR3 coding sequence is TGTGCCAGCAGCGCGAGAGGAACCGGGGAGCTGTTTTTT.

This rearrangement joins TRBV27 to TRBJ2-7; TRBD1 might be the D (6 bases). The CDR3 is made up of 13 amino acids. The V and J ends lost 4 bases and 1 base respectively, with 8 bases between them. CDR1 is MNHEY, CDR2 SMNVEV, per germline (reference sequence). CDR3 loop: CASSSTGSYEQYF. CDR3 nucleotide sequence: TGTGCCAGCAGTTCAACAGGGTCCTACGAGCAGTACTTC.

V and J are TRBV6-5 and TRBJ2-1; 12 bases align to TRBD2. The germline gives CDR1 MNHEY, CDR2 SVGAGI. V trimming: 0 bases; J trimming: 5 bases; junction bases outside the gene matches: 2. This CDR3 contains 16 residues. The CDR3 sequence: CASSYSWTSGNNEQFF. The CDR3 DNA is TGTGCCAGCAGTTACTCTTGGACTAGCGGGAACAATGAGCAGTTCTTC.

This rearrangement joins TRBV3-1 (or the pseudogene TRBV3-2) to TRBJ1-2; D perhaps matches TRBD1 (5 bases). V was trimmed by 1 base and J by 5 bases, leaving 11 bases between them. This CDR3 contains 14 residues. Germline CDR1 LGHDT, CDR2 YNNKEL (reference sequence). CDR3 region: CASSQGNRRYGYTF. CDR3 sequence (DNA): TGTGCCAGCAGCCAAGGAAACAGGCGGTATGGCTACACCTTC.

V and J are TRBV2 and TRBJ1-6; D remains unclear. CDR3 length: 15 residues. Trimming removed 6 bases from V and 7 bases from J, with 16 bases in between. Germline loops: CDR1 SNHLY, CDR2 FYNNEI. CDR3: CASSFNGAVNSPLHF. The CDR3 DNA sequence: TGTGCCAGCAGCTTTAATGGAGCGGTCAATTCACCCCTCCACTTT.

J is TRBJ2-3 and V is TRBV30; 7 bases fit TRBD2. From germline, CDR1 is GTSNPN and CDR2 SVGIG (reference sequence). The length of the CDR3 is 15 residues. The V gene end was trimmed by 0 bases and the J gene end by 2 bases; junction bases not matched to a gene: 5. The CDR3 DNA reads TGTGCCTGGAGTGTACGGGGACTAATCACAGATACGCAGTATTTT. This codes for CAWSVRGLITDTQYF.

The rearrangement uses TRBV28 and TRBJ2-7, with D perhaps TRBD2 (7 bases). V shed 4 bases and J shed 3 bases, with 13 bases lying between them. This CDR3 is built from 14 residues. From germline, CDR1 is MDHEN and CDR2 SYDVKM. The CDR3 nucleotides read TGTGCCAGCAGTTCGGCGGGGGCCTACTACGAGCAGTACTTC. It specifies CASSSAGAYYEQYF.

This clone was counted between two and nine times. The V and J genes are TRBV7-2 and TRBJ2-2, with 13 bases lining up with TRBD2. Germline CDR1 is SGHTA and CDR2 is FQGNSA. V was pared by 4 bases and J by 6 bases, with 5 bases of the junction left unmatched. The CDR3 has 16 amino acids. The CDR3, as DNA: TGTGCCAGCAGCTATACTAGCGGGAGGGCGGCCGGGGAGCTGTTTTTT. This gives the protein CASSYTSGRAAGELFF.

This clone has just a few counts. The chain combines TRBV7-9 with TRBJ1-2; possibly TRBD1 for D (5 bases). This CDR3 spans 14 amino acids. Per the germline V gene, CDR1 is SEHNR and CDR2 is FQNEAQ (reference sequence). V was shortened by 5 bases and J by 0 bases, with 10 bases between the two germline ends. Here the CDR3 reads CASSRGETNYGYTF. CDR3 DNA sequence: TGTGCCAGCAGCCGGGGGGAGACTAACTATGGCTACACCTTC.